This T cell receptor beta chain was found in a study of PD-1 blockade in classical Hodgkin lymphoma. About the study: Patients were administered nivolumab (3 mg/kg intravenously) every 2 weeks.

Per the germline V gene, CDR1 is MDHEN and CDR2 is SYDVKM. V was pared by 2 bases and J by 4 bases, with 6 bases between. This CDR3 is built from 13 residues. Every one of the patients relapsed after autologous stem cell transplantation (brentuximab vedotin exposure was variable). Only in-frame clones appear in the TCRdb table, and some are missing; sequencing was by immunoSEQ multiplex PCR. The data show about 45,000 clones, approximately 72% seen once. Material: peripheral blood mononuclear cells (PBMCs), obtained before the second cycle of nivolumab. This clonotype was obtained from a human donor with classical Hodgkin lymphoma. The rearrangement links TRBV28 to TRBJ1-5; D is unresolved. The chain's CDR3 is CASSLSPNQPQHF. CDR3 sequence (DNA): TGTGCCAGCAGTTTAAGTCCAAATCAGCCCCAGCATTTT.